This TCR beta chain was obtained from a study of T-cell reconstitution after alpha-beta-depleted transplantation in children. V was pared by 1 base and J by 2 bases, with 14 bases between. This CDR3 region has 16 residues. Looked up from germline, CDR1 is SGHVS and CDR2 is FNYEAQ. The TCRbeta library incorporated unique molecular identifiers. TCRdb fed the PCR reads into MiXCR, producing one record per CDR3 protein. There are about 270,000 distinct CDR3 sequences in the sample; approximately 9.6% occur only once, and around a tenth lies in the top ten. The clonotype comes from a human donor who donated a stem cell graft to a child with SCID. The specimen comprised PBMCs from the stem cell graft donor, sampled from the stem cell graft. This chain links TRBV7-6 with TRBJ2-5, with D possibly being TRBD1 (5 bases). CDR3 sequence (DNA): TGTGCCAGCAGCTTAGTCTTGACAGCCGGACAAGAGACCCAGTACTTC. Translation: CASSLVLTAGQETQYF.